This T cell receptor (beta chain) was documented in a study of metastatic and nonmetastatic thyroid tumors. Study background: Repertoires of blood and of tissue (tumor or nodule) from malignant and benign thyroid patients were compared.

Study-level points and caveats: Within blood and tumor, benign nodules reportedly had significantly lower TCR beta diversity than malignant thyroid tumors did.

This clone appeared a few times. Its target is unknown. In the original processing: The study's classifier, a distant-metastasis tool for papillary thyroid cancer, was built using CDR3 differences across clinicopathological groups. TCRdb re-processed the PCR reads through MiXCR. These V and J calls originate from TCRdb's pipeline instead of the authors' own analysis. This sample has 25,000 to 35,000 clones; 25% to 35% occur once, and the top ten carry about 29%. This CDR3 has 16 amino acids. V gave up 2 bases and J gave up 1 base; unmatched junction bases: 4. CDR1 and CDR2 (germline): MNHNS, SASEGT. Patients were all untreated before their thyroid surgery.

This chain links TRBV6-1 with TRBJ1-5; 8 bases map to TRBD1. Sequenced: blood. This receptor was taken from a female donor with papillary thyroid cancer or a benign thyroid nodule (not recorded which). Some clones in this sample may be carry-over from other donors' samples. The CDR3 loop reads CASSESGGASNQPQHF. For the CDR3, the DNA is TGTGCCAGCAGTGAATCAGGGGGCGCGAGCAATCAGCCCCAGCATTTT.